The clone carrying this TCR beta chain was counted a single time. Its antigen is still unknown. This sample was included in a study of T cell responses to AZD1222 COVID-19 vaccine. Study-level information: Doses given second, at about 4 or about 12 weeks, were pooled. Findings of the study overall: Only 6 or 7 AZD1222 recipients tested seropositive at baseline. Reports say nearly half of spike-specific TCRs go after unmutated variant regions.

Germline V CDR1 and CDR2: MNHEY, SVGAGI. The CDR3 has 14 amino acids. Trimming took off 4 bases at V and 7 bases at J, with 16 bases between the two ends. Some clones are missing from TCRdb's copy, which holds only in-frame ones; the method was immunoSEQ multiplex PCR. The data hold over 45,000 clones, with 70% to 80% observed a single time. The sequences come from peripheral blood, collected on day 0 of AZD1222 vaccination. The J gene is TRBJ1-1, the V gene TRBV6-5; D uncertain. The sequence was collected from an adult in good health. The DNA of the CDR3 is TGTGCCAGCAGTTCCCCGGCCCTGTCCAGTGAAGCTTTCTTT. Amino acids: CASSSPALSSEAFF.